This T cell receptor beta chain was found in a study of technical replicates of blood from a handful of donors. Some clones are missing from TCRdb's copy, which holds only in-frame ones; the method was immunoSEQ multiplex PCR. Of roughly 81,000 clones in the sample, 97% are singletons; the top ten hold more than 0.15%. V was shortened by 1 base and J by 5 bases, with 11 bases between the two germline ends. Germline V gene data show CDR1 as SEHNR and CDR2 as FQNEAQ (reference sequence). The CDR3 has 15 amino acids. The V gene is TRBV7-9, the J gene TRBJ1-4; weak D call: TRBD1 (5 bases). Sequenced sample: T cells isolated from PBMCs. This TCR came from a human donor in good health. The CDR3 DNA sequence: TGTGCCAGCAGCTTAGGACGGGGGGAGAATGAAAAACTGTTTTTT. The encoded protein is CASSLGRGENEKLFF. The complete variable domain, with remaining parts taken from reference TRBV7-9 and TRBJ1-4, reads DTGVSQNPRHKITKRGQNVTFRCDPISEHNRLYWYRQTLGQGPEFLTYFQNEAQLEKSRLLSDRFSAERPKGSFSTLEIQRTEQGDSAMYLCASSLGRGENEKLFFGSGTQLSVL.